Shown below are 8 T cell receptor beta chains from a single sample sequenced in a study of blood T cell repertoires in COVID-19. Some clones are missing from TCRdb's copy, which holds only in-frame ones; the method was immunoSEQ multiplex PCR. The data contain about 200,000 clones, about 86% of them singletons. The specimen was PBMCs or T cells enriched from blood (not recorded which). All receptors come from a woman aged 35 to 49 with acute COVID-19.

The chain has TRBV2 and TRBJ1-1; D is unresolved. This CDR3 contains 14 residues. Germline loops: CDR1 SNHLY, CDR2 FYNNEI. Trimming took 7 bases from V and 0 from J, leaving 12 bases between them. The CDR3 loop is CASKIDNMNTEAFF. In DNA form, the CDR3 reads TGTGCCAGCAAAATAGACAATATGAACACTGAAGCTTTCTTT.

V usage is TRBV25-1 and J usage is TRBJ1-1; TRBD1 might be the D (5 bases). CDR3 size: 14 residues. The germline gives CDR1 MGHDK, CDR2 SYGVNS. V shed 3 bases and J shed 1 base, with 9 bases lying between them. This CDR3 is CASSDRQSNTEAFF. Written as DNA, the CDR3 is TGTGCCAGCAGTGACCGACAGTCGAACACTGAAGCTTTCTTT.

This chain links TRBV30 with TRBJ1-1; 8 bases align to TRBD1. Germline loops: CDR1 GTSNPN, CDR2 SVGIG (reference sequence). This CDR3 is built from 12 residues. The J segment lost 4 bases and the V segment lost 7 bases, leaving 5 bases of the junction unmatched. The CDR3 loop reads CALKTGGTEAFF. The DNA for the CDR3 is TGTGCCTTGAAAACAGGGGGCACTGAAGCTTTCTTT. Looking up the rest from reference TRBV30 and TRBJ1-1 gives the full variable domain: SQTIHQWPATLVQPVGSPLSLECTVEGTSNPNLYWYRQAAGRGLQLLFYSVGIGQISSEVPQNLSASRPQDRQFILSSKKLLLSDSGFYLCALKTGGTEAFFGQGTRLTVV.

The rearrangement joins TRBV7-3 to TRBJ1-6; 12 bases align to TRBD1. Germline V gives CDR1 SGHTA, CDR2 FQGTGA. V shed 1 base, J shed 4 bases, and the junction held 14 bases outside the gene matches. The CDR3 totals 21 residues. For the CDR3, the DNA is TGTGCCAGCAGCTTAAGGGCGTCGGGACAGGGGGCGCCTATTTATAATTCACCCCTCCACTTT. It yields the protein CASSLRASGQGAPIYNSPLHF.

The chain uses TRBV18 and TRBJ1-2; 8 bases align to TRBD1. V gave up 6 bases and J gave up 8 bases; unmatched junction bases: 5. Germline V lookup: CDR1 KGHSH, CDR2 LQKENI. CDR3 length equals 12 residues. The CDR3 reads CASSPGQGGYTF. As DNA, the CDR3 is TGTGCCAGCTCTCCAGGACAGGGAGGCTACACCTTC.

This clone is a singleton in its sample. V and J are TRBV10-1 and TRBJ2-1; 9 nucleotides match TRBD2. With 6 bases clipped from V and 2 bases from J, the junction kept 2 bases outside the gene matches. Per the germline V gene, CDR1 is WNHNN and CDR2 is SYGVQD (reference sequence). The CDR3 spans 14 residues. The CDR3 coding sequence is TGCGCCAGCAGCTTAGCGGGGGCCTACAATGAGCAGTTCTTC. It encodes CASSLAGAYNEQFF.

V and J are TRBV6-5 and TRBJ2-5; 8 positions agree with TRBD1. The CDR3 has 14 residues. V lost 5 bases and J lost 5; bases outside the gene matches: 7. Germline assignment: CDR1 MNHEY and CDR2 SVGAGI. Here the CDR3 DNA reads TGTGCCAGCAGTACGCGGACAGGGCTGGAGACCCAGTACTTC. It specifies CASSTRTGLETQYF.

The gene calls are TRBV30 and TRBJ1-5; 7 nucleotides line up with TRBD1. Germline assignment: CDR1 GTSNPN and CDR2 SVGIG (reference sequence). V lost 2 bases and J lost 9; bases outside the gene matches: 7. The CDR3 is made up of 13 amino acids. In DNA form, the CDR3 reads TGTGCCTGGAGTCCAGGGGGGTCTGGGCCCCAGCATTTT. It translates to CAWSPGGSGPQHF. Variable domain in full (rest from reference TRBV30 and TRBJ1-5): SQTIHQWPATLVQPVGSPLSLECTVEGTSNPNLYWYRQAAGRGLQLLFYSVGIGQISSEVPQNLSASRPQDRQFILSSKKLLLSDSGFYLCAWSPGGSGPQHFGDGTRLSIL.